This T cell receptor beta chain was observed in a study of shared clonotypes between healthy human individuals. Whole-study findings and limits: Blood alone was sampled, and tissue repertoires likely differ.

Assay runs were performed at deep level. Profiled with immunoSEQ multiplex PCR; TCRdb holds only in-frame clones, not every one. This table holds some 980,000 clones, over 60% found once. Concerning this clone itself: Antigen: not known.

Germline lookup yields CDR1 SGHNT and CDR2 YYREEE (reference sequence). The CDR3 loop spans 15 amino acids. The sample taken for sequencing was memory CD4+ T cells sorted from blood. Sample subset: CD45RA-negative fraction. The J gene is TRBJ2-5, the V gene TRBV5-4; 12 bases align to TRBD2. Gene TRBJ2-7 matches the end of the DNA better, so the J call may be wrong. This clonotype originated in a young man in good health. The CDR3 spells CASSSRTSGDYEQYF. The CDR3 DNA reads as TGTGCCAGCAGCTCAAGGACTAGCGGGGACTACGAGCAGTACTTC.